This TCR beta chain was recorded in a study of shared clonotypes between healthy human individuals. As for the study in general: CD4 naive and memory got three plates each, CD8 naive two, CD8 memory one.

Recent vaccinations or acute infections were absent in the healthy HIV-negative adult donors. CD45RO+ cells were combined with CCR7-negative CD45RA+ TemRA cells to form CD8 memory. On this clone: What it binds is unknown.

Notes on the study in general: An anticipated effect of sequencing depth on clonotype sharing among donors was recognized.

Only in-frame clones appear in the TCRdb table, and some are missing; sequencing was by immunoSEQ multiplex PCR. The table includes about 690,000 clones, 90% detected once. Sequenced sample: memory CD8+ T cells from PBMCs. Indicated subset: CD45RO+ cells pooled with CCR7-negative TemRA cells. This clonotype originated in a man aged 18-30 years in good health. Some clones in this sample may be carry-over from other donors' samples.

The CDR3 here is CASAVAWGQNTEAFF. Written as DNA, the CDR3 is TGTGCCAGTGCAGTAGCGTGGGGGCAGAACACTGAAGCTTTCTTT. The chain couples TRBV19 to TRBJ1-1; tentatively, D is TRBD1 (6 bases). Trimming stripped 8 bases from V and 1 base from J, with 17 bases between. This CDR3 has 15 amino acids. CDR1 and CDR2 from the germline V gene are LNHDA and SQIVND (reference sequence).